Listed here is a single T cell receptor beta chain. Its antigen is unknown. Base-call qualities are not available, and no considerably larger clone is one nucleotide away. The germline V gene encodes CDR1 MNHEY and CDR2 SMNVEV (reference sequence). Taken from cysteine to phenylalanine, the CDR3 has 14 residues. Only the CDR3 part of the read is kept: 42 bases, read in frame from the first base. Trimming costs V 6 bases and J 0 bases, and their ends lie 9 bases apart. This entry comes from a study of shared clonotypes between healthy human individuals (TCRdb year 2020). With respect to the entire study: The cohort comprised two women and a few men aged 18 to 49 years. Each donor's leukapheresis produced roughly between roughly 0.85 and 9.5 billion PBMCs. Different laboratories and diverse techniques were used to prepare libraries and sequence TCR repertoires, to increase sequencing depth and limit assay-specific biases. For each donor, CD4 naive and CD4 memory were each given three plates, CD8 naive was given two plates, and CD8 memory was given one plate. To estimate repertoire size and how much clonotypes are shared between individuals, the study performed deep sequencing of blood TCR repertoires from 4 to 6 healthy adults.

Broader findings and caveats from the paper: Because the study included a small number of donors, the genetic and exposure-history diversity represented was limited. Rarefaction of sorted-subset datasets indicated incomplete sequencing despite the large sequencing depth. Sharing across a few donors was observed for roughly 5.4% of naive CD4, over 3% of naive CD8, roughly 2.4% of memory CD4, and less than 0.45% of memory CD8 clonotypes. Higher generation probabilities were observed for clonotypes shared by all four sorted-subset donors than for non-shared clonotypes. Sampling was limited to blood, and TCR repertoires in tissue likely differ from TCR repertoires in blood. Larger estimated clonotype richness was generally found for naive subsets than for memory subsets. Pairwise subsampling indicated that sequencing depth was expected to affect the degree of clonotype sharing among donors.

CD8 naive samples consisted of CD45RO-negative cells that were positively selected for CCR7, yielding a CD45RA+CCR7+ population without TemRA cells. The donors were healthy, HIV-negative adults with no recently reported acute infections or vaccinations. Every donor was a Caucasian adult living in Nashville, Tennessee, USA. Blood was obtained by leukapheresis, after which PBMCs were separated by Ficoll-Histopaque density gradient centrifugation and cryopreserved in liquid nitrogen vapor phase. Analytical flow cytometry was used to check the purity and quantity of every magnetically sorted T cell population. Each sorted fraction had its genomic DNA isolated and then quantified by UV absorbance on a Nanodrop 2000c. TCR CDR3 regions were amplified from genomic DNA by multiplex PCR using the deep immunoSEQ assay. For each cell subset, the extracted genomic DNA was distributed evenly across all wells of several immunoSEQ 96-well plates, and each plate served as one replicate. For sorted subsets, 200 ng of genomic DNA, equivalent to 30,000 or so T cell genomes, went into each replicate PCR. Purified libraries were quantified with a Qubit 3.0 fluorometer, sized on a Bioanalyzer 2100, and re-quantified with the KAPA Library Quantification kit. Every immunoSEQ 96-well plate was sequenced on a dedicated single-read 150-cycle Illumina NextSeq 550 flow cell. The study's processing was this. Because the immunoSEQ output held only junctional sequences and lacked quality scores, the filtering could not match the filtering applied to full-length reads. To assign V/J genes and CDR3, sequences were annotated using PyIR, a Python wrapper for IgBLAST v1.9, with IMGT germline references. Any read was removed if the V/J assignment was weak (E-value above 1e-6), the CDR3 was missing, or the read contained stop codons, out-of-frame junctions, or ambiguous translated residues. V3J clonotypes were defined by identical inferred V gene, J gene, and CDR3 amino acid sequence. Percentage overlap between repertoires was calculated by dividing the number of shared unique clonotypes by the size of the smaller repertoire. Three approaches were used to assess repertoire richness: RTK rarefaction, the Chao1 estimator, and Recon v2.1 estimates of unobserved clonotypes. Generation probabilities for all TCRbeta clonotypes obtained by the gDNA method from a handful of donors were computed using OLGA. TCRdb took this table from immuneACCESS and kept in-frame rearrangements with V and J called. Such tables lack part of the clones; where checked against another copy, unresolved V genes explain under half of the gap, and the rest is unexplained. D and trimming were read from the DNA, whereas the V and J calls and clone size are those reported in that table. This sample gives roughly 2 million clones in total; just under 95% of them show up just once. Jointly, the top ten make up 1.1% of the sample.

Rearrangement joined TRBV27 to TRBJ1-5; the D gene is possibly TRBD1, with 5 bases matching. The origin of this receptor is a man in his late teens or twenties in good health. The material sequenced was naive CD8+ T cells sorted from blood. The sample's cell subset or site label, in plain terms: CD45RA+CCR7+. This receptor carries the CDR3 CASRGGTSNQPQHF. DNA sequence: TGTGCCAGCAGGGGAGGGACTAGCAATCAGCCCCAGCATTTT.